Following are 29 T cell receptor beta chains from one sample sequenced in a study of cytomegalovirus exposure and HLA in healthy donors. With 60 Vbeta and 13 Jbeta primers, the PCR was carried out. The table came from immunoSEQ multiplex PCR; TCRdb's copy has only in-frame clones and leaves some out. Of around 250,000 clones in the sample, about 81% were seen once. The sample consisted of PBMCs. The source of these receptors is a woman in her sixties in good health and CMV-seropositive.

The J gene is TRBJ2-1, the V gene TRBV10-2, with 9 bases fitting TRBD2. The germline V gene has CDR1 WSHSY and CDR2 SAAADI. Unmatched junction bases numbered 7, after V lost 7 bases and J lost 9 bases. The CDR3 runs to 13 residues. This CDR3 reads CASTVSSGTEQFF. The CDR3 DNA reads as TGCGCCAGCACGGTATCTAGCGGGACTGAGCAGTTCTTC.

The rearrangement joins TRBV7-2 to TRBJ1-5; D unresolved. Germline V gives CDR1 SGHTA, CDR2 FQGNSA. CDR3 length equals 16 residues. Trimming left V 1 base short and J 3 bases short, with 13 bases between. CDR3: CASSLVGPFFNQPQHF. CDR3 nucleotide sequence: TGTGCCAGCAGCTTAGTGGGCCCCTTCTTCAATCAGCCCCAGCATTTT.

The chain employs TRBV11-2 and TRBJ1-1; weak D call: TRBD1 (6 bases). The V and J ends lost 5 bases and 0 bases respectively, with 13 bases between them. The CDR3 runs 15 residues. Germline-derived CDR1 and CDR2 are SGHAT and FQNNGV. DNA for the CDR3: TGTGCCAGCAGCCCCTTACAGGGTATGAACACTGAAGCTTTCTTT. Amino acid sequence: CASSPLQGMNTEAFF.

V usage is TRBV10-1 and J usage is TRBJ2-2; 9 bases map to TRBD1. CDR1 WNHNN and CDR2 SYGVQD come from the germline V gene (reference sequence). CDR3 size: 15 residues. V shed 7 bases, J shed 1 base, and the junction held 4 bases outside the gene matches. CDR3 sequence: CASTPGQGNTGELFF. The CDR3 region has the DNA TGCGCCAGCACGCCGGGACAGGGGAACACCGGGGAGCTGTTTTTT.

This chain uses TRBV27 with TRBJ1-1, with 9 nucleotides matching TRBD1. The CDR3 has 15 residues. Germline CDR1 reads MNHEY; CDR2 reads SMNVEV (reference sequence). The junction had 11 bases not matched to a gene; V was cut back by 8 bases and J by 4 bases. CDR3 in DNA: TGTGCCAGCGCAGGGTACAGGGGGCGCAGCACTGAAGCTTTCTTT. Translating it yields CASAGYRGRSTEAFF.

As concerns this clone: Additional DNA sequences in this sample encode the identical CDR3. V is TRBV6-5 and J is TRBJ1-2; the match to TRBD1 covers 7 bases. This CDR3 is 12 amino acids long. Germline lookup yields CDR1 MNHEY and CDR2 SVGAGI. The V gene end was trimmed by 6 bases and the J gene end by 4 bases; junction bases not matched to a gene: 2. The CDR3 protein is CASSRQGYGYTF. The DNA of the CDR3 is TGTGCCAGCAGCAGACAGGGCTATGGCTACACCTTC.

This clone was counted only a few times. The V call is TRBV6-1, the J call TRBJ2-7; a possible D gene is TRBD2 (6 bases). V was shortened by 4 bases and J by 1 base, with 11 bases between the two germline ends. The length of the CDR3 is 14 residues. CDR1 is MNHNS and CDR2 is SASEGT in the germline V gene. The CDR3 nucleotides read TGTGCCAGCAGTGGGGACTTTCTATCCTACGAGCAGTACTTC. Its protein is CASSGDFLSYEQYF.

The chain recombines TRBV6-5 with TRBJ2-7; 7 bases are a match to TRBD2. The CDR3 consists of 14 residues. The trim removed 7 bases at V and 5 bases at J, leaving 11 bases unmatched. Looked up from germline, CDR1 is MNHEY and CDR2 is SVGAGI. The CDR3 DNA reads TGTGCCAGCATTAGTCCCGGGGGGAACGACGAGCAGTACTTC. Translated, it gives CASISPGGNDEQYF.

This sequence joins TRBV15 and TRBJ1-5; TRBD1 aligns across 9 bases. The germline gives CDR1 LNHNV, CDR2 YYDKDF (reference sequence). The CDR3 loop spans 13 amino acids. Losses at the gene ends were 6 bases for V and 4 bases for J; bases not matched to a gene: 1. CDR3 bases: TGTGCCACCAGAGGACAGGGGAATCAGCCCCAGCATTTT. Translated, it gives CATRGQGNQPQHF.

This rearrangement joins TRBV15 to TRBJ2-7; TRBD2 agrees at 12 bases. The V and J ends lost 4 bases and 3 bases, in that order; junction bases with no gene match: 10. Per the germline V gene, CDR1 is LNHNV and CDR2 is YYDKDF (reference sequence). The CDR3 totals 17 residues. The CDR3 loop is CATSIGLAGIGGYEQYF. In DNA form, the CDR3 reads TGTGCCACCAGCATCGGACTAGCGGGGATCGGTGGCTACGAGCAGTACTTC.

This chain links TRBV9 with TRBJ2-3, with a weak D call TRBD2 (5 bases). Trimming took 1 base from V and 2 from J, leaving 11 bases between them. Germline-derived CDR1 and CDR2 are SGDLS and YYNGEE. The CDR3 runs to 15 residues. CDR3 region: CASSVWTDYTDTQYF. In DNA form, the CDR3 reads TGTGCCAGCAGCGTATGGACTGACTACACAGATACGCAGTATTTT.

Concerning this clone: One junction end does not reproduce the germline sequence, and a read error may be involved. The gene calls are TRBV7-9 and TRBJ2-3; D not resolved. The CDR3 has 14 residues. Germline loops: CDR1 SEHNR, CDR2 FQNEAQ (reference sequence). CDR3 in DNA: TGTGCCAGCGGCTTAGGGCAGTCCACACATACGCAGTATTTT. Protein: CASGLGQSTHTQYF. Based on the CDR3 plus reference TRBV7-9 and TRBJ2-3, the full variable domain is DTGVSQNPRHKITKRGQNVTFRCDPISEHNRLYWYRQTLGQGPEFLTYFQNEAQLEKSRLLSDRFSAERPKGSFSTLEIQRTEQGDSAMYLCASGLGQSTHTQYFGPGTRLTVL.

The V call is TRBV6-1, the J call TRBJ1-5; 7 nucleotides line up with TRBD1. This CDR3 contains 16 residues. Germline CDR1 and CDR2: MNHNS and SASEGT. With 2 bases clipped from V and 0 bases from J, the junction kept 4 bases outside the gene matches. CDR3 sequence: CASSELGQASNQPQHF. The CDR3 region has the DNA TGTGCCAGCAGTGAACTCGGACAGGCTAGCAATCAGCCCCAGCATTTT.

J is TRBJ1-1 and V is TRBV7-9; 7 bases are a match to TRBD1. V dropped 2 bases and J dropped 4; count of bases not matched to a gene: 4. In germline, CDR1 is SEHNR, CDR2 FQNEAQ (reference sequence). The CDR3 spans 14 residues. CDR3 coding DNA: TGTGCCAGCAGCTTACCGACAGGGCGCACTGAAGCTTTCTTT. It codes for CASSLPTGRTEAFF. Drawing the rest from reference TRBV7-9 and TRBJ1-1, the complete variable domain is DTGVSQNPRHKITKRGQNVTFRCDPISEHNRLYWYRQTLGQGPEFLTYFQNEAQLEKSRLLSDRFSAERPKGSFSTLEIQRTEQGDSAMYLCASSLPTGRTEAFFGQGTRLTVV.

V gene TRBV27 combines with J gene TRBJ2-2, with 9 bases lining up with TRBD2. The germline V gene encodes CDR1 MNHEY and CDR2 SMNVEV (reference sequence). V gave up 2 bases and J gave up 9 bases; unmatched junction bases: 10. The CDR3 is 16 amino acids. The CDR3 loop reads CASSLRPSGVSRELFF. Written as DNA, the CDR3 is TGTGCCAGCAGTTTACGTCCTAGCGGGGTGTCCAGGGAGCTGTTTTTT.

The rearrangement uses TRBV15 and TRBJ2-5; D may be TRBD1 (5 bases). The end of the DNA is better explained by TRBJ2-7, so the J call may be wrong. This CDR3 has 15 amino acids. Germline lookup yields CDR1 LNHNV and CDR2 YYDKDF (reference sequence). This CDR3 reads CATSRDPRVSYEQYF. The CDR3, as DNA: TGTGCCACCAGCAGAGATCCCAGGGTATCCTACGAGCAGTACTTC.

This clone has just a few counts. The CDR3 DNA reads as TGTGCCAGCAGCCGCGGGGGCAGTCGGGCCTATGGCTACACCTTC. This translates into CASSRGGSRAYGYTF. The chain recombines TRBV14 with TRBJ1-2; D perhaps matches TRBD1 (6 bases). The CDR3 has 15 residues. The germline V gene encodes CDR1 SGHDN and CDR2 FVKESK. Between the trimmed V and J ends, which lost 4 bases and 4 bases, there was a span of 16 bases.

The rearrangement links TRBV27 to TRBJ1-1; D is perhaps TRBD1 (5 bases). Trimming left V 4 bases short and J 0 bases short, with 6 bases between. From germline, CDR1 is MNHEY and CDR2 SMNVEV (reference sequence). This CDR3 has 13 amino acids. The CDR3 region is CASSWGVNTEAFF. The CDR3 nucleotides are TGTGCCAGCAGTTGGGGGGTGAACACTGAAGCTTTCTTT.

The table lists this clone with a count of one. V and J are TRBV7-9 and TRBJ2-3; D is ambiguous. Between the trimmed V and J ends, which lost 0 bases and 3 bases, there was a span of 13 bases. From germline, CDR1 is SEHNR and CDR2 FQNEAQ (reference sequence). The CDR3 loop spans 16 amino acids. CDR3: CASSLAVSLLTDTQYF. The CDR3 DNA follows: TGTGCCAGCAGCTTAGCGGTTAGTTTGCTGACAGATACGCAGTATTTT. Full variable domain (rest looked up from reference TRBV7-9 and TRBJ2-3): DTGVSQNPRHKITKRGQNVTFRCDPISEHNRLYWYRQTLGQGPEFLTYFQNEAQLEKSRLLSDRFSAERPKGSFSTLEIQRTEQGDSAMYLCASSLAVSLLTDTQYFGPGTRLTVL.

This chain links TRBV15 with TRBJ1-2; tentative D call: TRBD1 (5 bases). Germline V gene data show CDR1 as LNHNV and CDR2 as YYDKDF (reference sequence). CDR3 length: 14 residues. Trimming stripped 0 bases from V and 4 bases from J, with 9 bases between. The CDR3 DNA reads as TGTGCCACCAGCAGAGAATCGGGGGGCTATGGCTACACCTTC. This gives the protein CATSRESGGYGYTF.

This sequence joins TRBV27 and TRBJ1-2, with 7 bases lining up with TRBD1. The length of the CDR3 is 15 residues. Trimming removed 6 bases from V and 6 bases from J; junction bases left unmatched: 13. Germline values: CDR1 MNHEY, CDR2 SMNVEV (reference sequence). The CDR3: CASRLTPNRGDGYTF. The CDR3 region has the DNA TGTGCCAGCAGACTAACCCCGAACAGGGGAGATGGCTACACCTTC.

This CDR3 reads CASSLVRGAISTRNTGELFF. Written as DNA, the CDR3 is TGCGCCAGCAGCTTGGTGCGGGGGGCTATCTCGACTAGGAACACCGGGGAGCTGTTTTTT. The chain has TRBV5-1 and TRBJ2-2, with 8 bases matching TRBD2. J lost 1 base, V lost 0 bases, and 14 bases had no gene match. CDR3 length: 20 residues. The V gene's germline CDR1 is SGHRS and CDR2 YFSETQ. Filled out from reference TRBV5-1 and TRBJ2-2, the complete variable domain reads KAGVTQTPRYLIKTRGQQVTLSCSPISGHRSVSWYQQTPGQGLQFLFEYFSETQRNKGNFPGRFSGRQFSNSRSEMNVSTLELGDSALYLCASSLVRGAISTRNTGELFFGEGSRLTVL.

The CDR3 sequence: CASIQRDRSSGANVLTF. Here the CDR3 DNA reads TGTGCCAGCATCCAACGGGACAGGAGCTCTGGGGCCAACGTCCTGACTTTC. The chain has TRBV11-2 and TRBJ2-6; 8 bases agree with TRBD1. V lost 7 bases and J lost 0; bases outside the gene matches: 8. The CDR3 is 17 amino acids. Germline V lookup: CDR1 SGHAT, CDR2 FQNNGV.

This chain joins TRBV9 and TRBJ2-3; D possibly corresponds to TRBD2 (5 bases). Germline V CDR1 and CDR2: SGDLS, YYNGEE. V was cut by 4 bases and J by 7 bases, with 19 bases left in between. The CDR3 is 15 amino acids. The CDR3 DNA follows: TGTGCCAGCAGCCTAGAGAGAGGGAGTCCGAATACGCAGTATTTT. This translates into CASSLERGSPNTQYF.

This clone occurred once. The V and J genes are TRBV5-1 and TRBJ2-7; 7 bases fit TRBD2. The CDR3 spans 16 residues. V was pared by 0 bases and J by 1 base, with 7 bases of the junction left unmatched. Germline assignment: CDR1 SGHRS and CDR2 YFSETQ. CDR3 sequence (DNA): TGCGCCAGCAGCTTGGTGGGCGGGAGCAAATCCTACGAGCAGTACTTC. This codes for CASSLVGGSKSYEQYF.

This clone came up a few times. The V call is TRBV7-2, the J call TRBJ2-2, with 8 bases that match TRBD1. From germline, CDR1 is SGHTA and CDR2 FQGNSA. Trimming took 3 bases from V and 8 from J; bases not matched to a gene: 2. The CDR3 spans 13 residues. The CDR3 loop reads CASSFGQGGELFF. CDR3 sequence (DNA): TGTGCCAGCAGCTTCGGACAGGGTGGGGAGCTGTTTTTT.

The chain uses TRBV30 and TRBJ2-1; D not certain. Deletions cut 4 bases from V and 10 bases from J, with 11 bases between. CDR1 and CDR2 (germline): GTSNPN, SVGIG (reference sequence). This CDR3 has 11 amino acids. The CDR3 region is CAWTPLREQFF. CDR3 nucleotides: TGTGCCTGGACCCCGTTGCGGGAGCAGTTCTTC.

A word on this clone: At one end, the junction sequence differs from germline, possibly due to a read error. The chain combines TRBV5-1 with TRBJ2-5; a weak D match, TRBD2 (5 bases). Germline V lookup: CDR1 SGHRS, CDR2 YFSETQ. This CDR3 contains 13 residues. CDR3 in DNA: TGCGCCAGCATCGACGGGAACCAGGAGACCCAGTACTTC. This encodes CASIDGNQETQYF.

This rearrangement joins TRBV29-1 to TRBJ2-5; 9 bases fit TRBD1. CDR1 SQVTM and CDR2 ANQGSEA come from the germline V gene. With V trimmed by 5 bases and J by 4 bases, 2 bases remained unmatched. This CDR3 has 12 amino acids. DNA for the CDR3: TGCAGCGTTCGGACAGGGGTAGAGACCCAGTACTTC. Its translation: CSVRTGVETQYF. The full variable domain, completed using reference TRBV29-1 and TRBJ2-5, is SAVISQKPSRDICQRGTSLTIQCQVDSQVTMMFWYRQQPGQSLTLIATANQGSEATYESGFVIDKFPISRPNLTFSTLTVSNMSPEDSSIYLCSVRTGVETQYFGPGTRLLVL.